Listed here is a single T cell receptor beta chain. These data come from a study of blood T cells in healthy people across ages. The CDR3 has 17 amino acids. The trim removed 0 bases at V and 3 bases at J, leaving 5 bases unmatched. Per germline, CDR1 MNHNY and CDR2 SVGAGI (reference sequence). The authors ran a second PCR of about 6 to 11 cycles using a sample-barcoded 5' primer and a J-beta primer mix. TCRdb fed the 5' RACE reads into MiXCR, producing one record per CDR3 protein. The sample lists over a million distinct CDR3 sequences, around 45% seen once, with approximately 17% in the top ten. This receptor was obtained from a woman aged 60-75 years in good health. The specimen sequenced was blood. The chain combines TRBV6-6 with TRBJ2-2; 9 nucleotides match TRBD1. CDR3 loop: CASSYSFRTGDTGELFF. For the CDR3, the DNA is TGTGCCAGCAGTTACTCGTTCAGGACAGGGGACACCGGGGAGCTGTTTTTT.